Listed here is a single TCR beta chain. The antigen is not known. The data were taken from a study of T cell clones after liver transplantation. Looking at the study overall: TCRbeta sequencing after a pre-transplant mixed lymphocyte reaction identified graft-donor-reactive clones, later tracked in post-transplant blood. Standard immunosuppression, with no induction, continued until 12-24 months after transplant. Apart from a few HCV-positive recipients, transplants were for non-autoimmune, non-viral reasons. Study-level results: Graft donor-reactive T cells may have migrated into the graft rather than being deleted.

Only in-frame clones appear in the TCRdb table, and some are missing; sequencing was by immunoSEQ multiplex PCR. Counted here are over 15,000 clones, 80% to 90% occurring once; the ten biggest clones make up 10% to 15%. Germline values: CDR1 LNHDA, CDR2 SQIVND (reference sequence). With 6 bases removed from V and 2 bases from J, the gap between germline ends came to 14 bases. The CDR3 runs to 14 residues. The chain recombines TRBV19 with TRBJ2-7; maybe TRBD2 (6 bases). This receptor was obtained from a human patient who received a liver transplant. A share of the T cells may be of graft donor origin. The source material was CD8+ T cells from blood, sampled about 46 months after liver transplant. CDR3 in DNA: TGTGCCAGTAGCTTCGCGACGGGAGCCTACGAGCAGTACTTC. This codes for CASSFATGAYEQYF.